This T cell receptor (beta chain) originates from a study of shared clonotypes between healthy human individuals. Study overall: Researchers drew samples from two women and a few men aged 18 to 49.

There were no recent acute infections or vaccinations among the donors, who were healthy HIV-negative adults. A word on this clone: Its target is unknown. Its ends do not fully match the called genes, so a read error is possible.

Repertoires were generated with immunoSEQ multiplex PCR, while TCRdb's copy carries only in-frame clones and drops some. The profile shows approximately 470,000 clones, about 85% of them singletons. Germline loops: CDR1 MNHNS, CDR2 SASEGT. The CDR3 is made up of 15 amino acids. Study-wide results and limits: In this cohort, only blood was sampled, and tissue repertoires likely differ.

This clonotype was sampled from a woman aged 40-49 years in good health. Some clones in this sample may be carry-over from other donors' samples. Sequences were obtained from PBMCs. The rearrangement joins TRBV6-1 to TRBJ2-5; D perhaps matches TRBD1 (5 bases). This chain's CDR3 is CAISEGANTQETQYF. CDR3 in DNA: TGTGCCATCAGTGAAGGGGCGAACACTCAAGAGACCCAGTACTTC.